Listed here is a single TCR beta chain. The antigen is unknown. Study-level findings and limits: The TCR gene usage of tumor memory CD4+ T cells clustered together with blood and lymph node memory CD4+ cells and with lymph node naive CD4+ cells.

Full-length variable regions came from constant-region reverse primers plus semi-nested Nested Universal Primer A PCR. TCRdb ran MiXCR on the 5' RACE reads and lists one entry per CDR3 protein. The table has over 55,000 distinct CDR3 sequences, 25% to 30% seen once. The germline gives CDR1 MNHNY, CDR2 SVGAGI (reference sequence). With 6 bases removed from V and 3 bases from J, the gap between germline ends came to 11 bases. The CDR3 is 13 residues long. The source of this sequence is a female donor with breast cancer. The chain couples TRBV6-6 to TRBJ1-1; D possibly corresponds to TRBD1 (5 bases). The sample was tumor-infiltrating naive CD4+ T cells sorted from the breast tumor. Subset: naive CD4+ T cells, CD4+CD45RA+CD25-. The CDR3 protein is CASSREGYTEAFF. The CDR3 nucleotides are TGTGCCAGCAGCCGGGAGGGGTACACTGAAGCTTTCTTT.